This T cell receptor beta chain was identified in a study of T cells in Graves' hyperthyroidism and ophthalmopathy. For the study at large: Prior to any treatment, at the point of initial diagnosis, peripheral blood was collected.

Amplification of TCR beta CDR3 regions used RNA as the template. TCR CDR3 underwent first-round RT-PCR with the HTBI primer set. Via MiXCR, TCRdb re-called the multiplex PCR reads, giving one row per CDR3 protein. This table holds approximately 690,000 distinct CDR3 sequences, more than 20% found once. Study conclusions and caveats: Peripheral blood also featured most of the thyroid clonotypes expanded above 0.001. Model-based prediction identified ophthalmopathy a median roughly 6.1 months prior to its onset.

Source material for PBMCs was more than 9.5 ml fresh peripheral blood. As concerns this clonotype: Its antigen remains unidentified.

The V gene end was trimmed by 0 bases and the J gene end by 5 bases; junction bases not matched to a gene: 8. CDR1 is LGHDT and CDR2 is YNNKEL in the germline V gene (reference sequence). The length of the CDR3 is 16 residues. Sequencing was performed on blood. This receptor was identified in a young man with Graves' ophthalmopathy. The J gene is TRBJ2-7, the V gene TRBV3-1; 9 nucleotides match TRBD2. The CDR3 nucleotides read TGTGCCAGCAGCCAAGATGTGGCGGGAGGGTGGGACGAGCAGTACTTC. Its protein product is CASSQDVAGGWDEQYF.